This is a list of T cell receptor beta chains from one sample in a study of T-cell reconstitution after alpha-beta-depleted transplantation in children. One entry per CDR3 protein results from TCRdb running MiXCR on the PCR reads. Found here are fewer than 350,000 distinct CDR3 sequences, roughly 7.8% of them singletons; the top ten hold 9.1%. The sample in question was peripheral blood, obtained 360 days after TCRalphabeta/CD19-depleted stem cell transplant. Receptors were obtained from a female patient between 2 and 15 years old who had a stem cell transplant for Fanconi anemia, so the T cells may come from the graft donor. CDR3s include the opening cysteine and the closing phenylalanine or tryptophan. Each record gives: J gene, clone size, D gene, V gene, CDR3 protein, CDR3 DNA. A D gene is named only where the DNA matches it firmly. Only part of the rows carry a size: once, few, many, or a class if the clone is expanded.

j_gene: TRBJ2-1
abundance: .
d_gene: TRBD2
v_gene: TRBV7-3
CDR3aa: CASSFSGGANEQFF
CDR3nt: TGTGCCAGCAGCTTTAGCGGGGGGGCAAATGAGCAGTTCTTC

j_gene: TRBJ2-7
abundance: many
d_gene: .
v_gene: TRBV27
CDR3aa: CASSPSPVYPGQYF
CDR3nt: TGTGCCAGCAGTCCCTCCCCTGTATATCCGGGGCAGTACTTC

j_gene: TRBJ2-5
abundance: many
d_gene: TRBD2
v_gene: TRBV5-1
CDR3aa: CASSTGTSGSETQYF
CDR3nt: TGCGCCAGCAGCACGGGGACTAGCGGGAGTGAGACCCAGTACTTC

j_gene: TRBJ2-1
abundance: many
d_gene: .
v_gene: TRBV5-5
CDR3aa: CASRSLKEEGEQFF
CDR3nt: TGTGCCAGCAGATCACTCAAGGAGGAGGGTGAGCAGTTCTTC

j_gene: TRBJ2-7
abundance: many
d_gene: TRBD1
v_gene: TRBV6-6
CDR3aa: CASLGQAYEQYF
CDR3nt: TGTGCCAGCCTCGGACAGGCCTACGAGCAGTACTTC

j_gene: TRBJ2-1
abundance: many
d_gene: .
v_gene: TRBV12-3/TRBV12-4
CDR3aa: CASSLIRGNEQFF
CDR3nt: TGTGCCAGCAGTTTAATCAGGGGCAATGAGCAGTTCTTC

j_gene: TRBJ2-7
abundance: .
d_gene: .
v_gene: TRBV18
CDR3aa: CASSPTDSSSEQYF
CDR3nt: TGTGCCAGCTCACCAACAGACAGTTCGAGCGAGCAGTACTTC

j_gene: TRBJ1-5
abundance: many
d_gene: .
v_gene: TRBV6-1
CDR3aa: CASRRTEGNQPQHF
CDR3nt: TGTGCCAGCAGGCGGACAGAGGGCAATCAGCCCCAGCATTTT

j_gene: TRBJ2-2
abundance: .
d_gene: TRBD2
v_gene: TRBV9
CDR3aa: CASSGEVPGLSNTGELFF
CDR3nt: TGTGCCAGCAGCGGGGAGGTACCGGGACTATCGAACACCGGGGAGCTGTTTTTT

j_gene: TRBJ2-2
abundance: .
d_gene: .
v_gene: TRBV30
CDR3aa: CAWSVLALTGELFF
CDR3nt: TGTGCCTGGAGTGTACTGGCTCTCACCGGGGAGCTGTTTTTT

j_gene: TRBJ2-7
abundance: many
d_gene: .
v_gene: TRBV6-1
CDR3aa: CASSKRQSYEQYF
CDR3nt: TGTGCCAGCAGTAAACGACAGTCCTACGAGCAGTACTTC

j_gene: TRBJ2-1
abundance: .
d_gene: TRBD2
v_gene: TRBV7-7
CDR3aa: CASSLYPAGGPGNEQFF
CDR3nt: TGTGCTAGCAGCTTATATCCAGCGGGGGGGCCCGGGAATGAGCAGTTCTTC

j_gene: TRBJ1-2
abundance: many
d_gene: .
v_gene: TRBV12-3/TRBV12-4
CDR3aa: CASRMAGAGYTF
CDR3nt: TGTGCCAGCAGGATGGCAGGGGCAGGCTACACCTTC

j_gene: TRBJ1-2
abundance: many
d_gene: .
v_gene: TRBV5-6
CDR3aa: CASSFVQVANYGYTF
CDR3nt: TGTGCCAGCAGCTTCGTACAGGTAGCTAACTATGGCTACACCTTC

j_gene: TRBJ2-1
abundance: .
d_gene: TRBD2
v_gene: TRBV6-2/TRBV6-3
CDR3aa: CASLEPIAGRNYNEQFF
CDR3nt: TGTGCCAGCTTAGAACCCATAGCGGGGCGAAACTACAATGAGCAGTTCTTC

j_gene: TRBJ2-3
abundance: many
d_gene: .
v_gene: TRBV21-1
CDR3aa: CASSDDDPGQGIPDTQYF
CDR3nt: TGTGCCAGCAGCGACGATGACCCGGGACAGGGGATCCCAGATACGCAGTATTTT

j_gene: TRBJ2-4
abundance: .
d_gene: .
v_gene: TRBV2
CDR3aa: CASSEAFRSRGNIQYF
CDR3nt: TGTGCCAGCAGTGAAGCGTTTAGATCCAGGGGAAACATTCAGTACTTC

j_gene: TRBJ1-3
abundance: .
d_gene: .
v_gene: TRBV5-5
CDR3aa: CASSLAGSLLGNTIYF
CDR3nt: TGTGCCAGCAGCTTGGCGGGGTCCCTCCTTGGAAACACCATATATTTT

j_gene: TRBJ2-1
abundance: .
d_gene: .
v_gene: TRBV4-1
CDR3aa: CASSQVVRHNEQFF
CDR3nt: TGCGCCAGCAGCCAAGTAGTCAGACACAATGAGCAGTTCTTC